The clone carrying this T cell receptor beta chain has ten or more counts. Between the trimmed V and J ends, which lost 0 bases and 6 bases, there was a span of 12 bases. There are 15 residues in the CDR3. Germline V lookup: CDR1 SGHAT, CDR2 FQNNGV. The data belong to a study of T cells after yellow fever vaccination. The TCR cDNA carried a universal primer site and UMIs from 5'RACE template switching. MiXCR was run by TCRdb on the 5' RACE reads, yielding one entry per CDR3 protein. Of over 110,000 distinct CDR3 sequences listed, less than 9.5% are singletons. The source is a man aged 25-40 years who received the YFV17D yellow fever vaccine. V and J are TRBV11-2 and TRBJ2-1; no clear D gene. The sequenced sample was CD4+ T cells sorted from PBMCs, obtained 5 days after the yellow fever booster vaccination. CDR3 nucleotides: TGTGCCAGCAGCTTAGAACGGCGATGGGGCAATGAGCAGTTCTTC. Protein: CASSLERRWGNEQFF.